Below, one TCR beta chain is given with its context. Its antigen remains unidentified. Generated by immunoSEQ multiplex PCR, the TCRdb table keeps only in-frame clones and is missing some. In the table there are about 400,000 clones, 85% to 90% of which are singletons. This sample was taken from a study of Ad26.COV2.S vaccination and SARS-CoV-2 variants. The wider study: In the COV1001 trial, the donor was in the Ad26.COV2.S arm.

Study-level points and caveats: Greater spike-specific TCR breadth was seen in vaccine recipients than in placebo recipients. Non-spike TCR breadth showed similarity between vaccine and placebo recipients.

Described treatment: about 20 received Ad26.COV2.S at low or high dose, single or two shots; five or six received placebo; per-sample allocation not given. Day 63 after the first injection of vaccine or placebo was the sampling time. The sample came from a Boston adult aged 18-55 years. Trimming took off 2 bases at V and 3 bases at J, with 8 bases between the two ends. There are 13 residues in the CDR3. The sequence was obtained from a person between 18 and 60 years old who received the Ad26.COV2.S COVID-19 vaccine or a placebo. This chain uses TRBV12-3 or TRBV12-4 with TRBJ2-7; D unclear. The material was peripheral blood, obtained in a trial of Ad26.COV2.S vaccine versus placebo. In nucleotides, the CDR3 is TGTGCCAGCAGTTTAAACGCTGGCTACGAGCAGTACTTC. Amino acids: CASSLNAGYEQYF.